Listed here are 23 T cell receptor beta chains from one sample, sequenced in a study of radiation and T cells in renal cell carcinoma. Assay used: immunoSEQ multiplex PCR; TCRdb lists only in-frame clones, some missing. Here the sample spans tens of thousands of clones, roughly four fifths being singletons. Sample time point: blood 2 weeks post-SBRT. As for treatment: 15 Gy SBRT to primary tumor, nephrectomy 4 weeks later. This sample comprised blood, obtained from a patient whose treatment included radiotherapy and nephrectomy. These receptors originate from a man aged 55 to 70 with renal cell carcinoma.

The chain joins TRBV11-2 to TRBJ2-6; D is uncertain. V lost 5 bases, J lost 0 bases, and 11 bases lay in between. The germline gives CDR1 SGHAT, CDR2 FQNNGV. CDR3 size: 16 residues. The CDR3 DNA reads TGTGCCAGCAGCATAAGGGCTAACTCTGGGGCCAACGTCCTGACTTTC. It translates to CASSIRANSGANVLTF. Filled out from reference TRBV11-2 and TRBJ2-6, the complete variable domain reads EAGVAQSPRYKIIEKRQSVAFWCNPISGHATLYWYQQILGQGPKLLIQFQNNGVVDDSQLPKDRFSAERLKGVDSTLKIQPAKLEDSAVYLCASSIRANSGANVLTFGAGSRLTVL.

J is TRBJ1-4 and V is TRBV27; 10 nucleotides match TRBD1. The germline CDR1 and CDR2 sequences are MNHEY and SMNVEV (reference sequence). V trimming: 5 bases; J trimming: 7 bases; junction bases outside the gene matches: 7. The CDR3 runs 15 residues. CDR3 sequence reads: CASSPRQGASEKLFF. The CDR3 nucleotides read TGTGCCAGCAGTCCCAGACAGGGGGCGAGTGAAAAACTGTTTTTT.

The chain employs TRBV4-1 and TRBJ2-2, with 7 bases fitting TRBD2. The CDR3 has 15 amino acids. Germline V gene data show CDR1 as MGHRA and CDR2 as YSYEKL. The V gene end was trimmed by 0 bases and the J gene end by 4 bases; junction bases not matched to a gene: 2. The CDR3 sequence is CASSQERGITGELFF. CDR3 nucleotide sequence: TGCGCCAGCAGCCAAGAGCGGGGGATCACCGGGGAGCTGTTTTTT.

The chain has TRBV5-1 and TRBJ2-2; D ambiguous. The V gene's germline CDR1 is SGHRS and CDR2 YFSETQ. This CDR3 has 11 amino acids. Deletions cut 8 bases from V and 6 bases from J, with 8 bases between. The CDR3 sequence is CASEEAGELFF. The DNA of the CDR3 is TGCGCCAGTGAGGAAGCCGGGGAGCTGTTTTTT.

This clone is a singleton in its sample. The chain uses TRBV27 and TRBJ1-6; no reliable D call. Trimming stripped 0 bases from V and 7 bases from J, with 7 bases between. The CDR3 runs to 14 residues. The germline CDR1 and CDR2 sequences are MNHEY and SMNVEV (reference sequence). The CDR3 coding sequence is TGTGCCAGCAGTTTATCGGGGTACAATTCACCCCTCCACTTT. This sequence encodes CASSLSGYNSPLHF.

V usage is TRBV28 and J usage is TRBJ2-5; tentatively, D is TRBD2 (7 bases). CDR1 and CDR2 (germline): MDHEN, SYDVKM. The CDR3 runs to 15 residues. The V end was cut by 11 bases, the J end by 5 bases, with 24 bases between. The CDR3 loop reads CASWEGRGVGETQYF. The CDR3 nucleotides are TGTGCCTCGTGGGAGGGCAGGGGCGTTGGGGAGACCCAGTACTTC.

The chain uses TRBV19 and TRBJ1-1; a possible D gene is TRBD1 (6 bases). V lost 4 bases and J 10 bases, leaving 13 bases between the germline ends. The CDR3 contains 12 residues. Per the germline V gene, CDR1 is LNHDA and CDR2 is SQIVND (reference sequence). The CDR3 here is CASSTTGRVAFF. DNA for the CDR3: TGTGCCAGTAGTACGACAGGTCGGGTAGCTTTCTTT.

The V gene is TRBV11-3, the J gene TRBJ1-4; 8 bases are a match to TRBD1. Looked up from germline, CDR1 is SGHNT and CDR2 is YENEEA. V shed 3 bases, J shed 8 bases, and the junction held 11 bases outside the gene matches. The CDR3 is made up of 16 amino acids. The CDR3 loop reads CASSLSSGTGLEKLFF. The CDR3 DNA sequence: TGTGCCAGCAGCTTGTCATCCGGGACAGGACTAGAAAAACTGTTTTTT.

The V gene is TRBV10-2, the J gene TRBJ1-2, with D hard to call. In germline, CDR1 is WSHSY, CDR2 SAAADI. The CDR3 covers 14 residues. Trimming removed 3 bases at V and 3 bases at J, with 11 bases between. The CDR3 nucleotides read TGCGCCAGCAGTGACTCTACTGGGGACTATGGCTACACCTTC. It translates to CASSDSTGDYGYTF.

On this clone: One end of the junction does not line up with germline, which may come from a read error. The chain employs TRBV28 and TRBJ1-2, with 7 bases matching TRBD1. CDR1 and CDR2 from the germline V gene are MDHEN and SYDVKM. CDR3 length: 12 amino acids. The CDR3 nucleotides read TGTGCCAGCAGCACGGGACAGCGACTACAAGGCTTC. Translating gives CASSTGQRLQGF.

The V and J genes are TRBV29-1 and TRBJ2-7, with 9 bases lining up with TRBD1. The CDR3 has 14 amino acids. The junction had 10 bases not matched to a gene; V was cut back by 7 bases and J by 3 bases. Germline CDR1 SQVTM, CDR2 ANQGSEA. The CDR3 DNA reads as TGCAGCGGCCCTTCGGGACAGGGACGCTACGAGCAGTACGTC. Residues: CSGPSGQGRYEQYV.

The chain carries TRBV18 and TRBJ1-1; 7 positions match TRBD1. The germline gives CDR1 KGHSH, CDR2 LQKENI. This CDR3 is 15 amino acids long. The ends lost 2 bases at V and 0 bases at J; junction bases unmatched: 3. CDR3 nucleotides: TGTGCCAGCTCACCATCGACAGGGATGAACACTGAAGCTTTCTTT. It yields the protein CASSPSTGMNTEAFF.

This chain links TRBV5-1 with TRBJ1-2; a weak D match, TRBD1 (5 bases). Germline V CDR1 and CDR2: SGHRS, YFSETQ. The CDR3 totals 13 residues. Trimming removed 2 bases from V and 3 bases from J, with 8 bases in between. CDR3 region: CASSFWGDYGYTF. DNA of the CDR3: TGCGCCAGCAGCTTTTGGGGGGACTATGGCTACACCTTC. The full variable domain, completed using reference TRBV5-1 and TRBJ1-2, is KAGVTQTPRYLIKTRGQQVTLSCSPISGHRSVSWYQQTPGQGLQFLFEYFSETQRNKGNFPGRFSGRQFSNSRSEMNVSTLELGDSALYLCASSFWGDYGYTFGSGTRLTVV.

The rearrangement joins TRBV4-3 to TRBJ1-3; D is ambiguous. Trimming cost V 0 bases and J 2 bases, with 8 bases left between them. The CDR3 has 15 residues. Germline V lookup: CDR1 LGHNA, CDR2 YSLEER. CDR3 sequence: CASSQDRGAGNTIYF. The CDR3 DNA reads as TGCGCCAGCAGCCAAGATCGAGGAGCTGGAAACACCATATATTTT.

The chain employs TRBV28 and TRBJ2-3; D is possibly TRBD1 (6 bases). CDR1 is MDHEN, CDR2 SYDVKM, per germline. Deletions cut 7 bases from V and 6 bases from J, with 11 bases between. The CDR3 runs 12 residues. In DNA form, the CDR3 reads TGTGCCAGCACTCAGAGGGGGGATACGCAGTATTTT. It codes for CASTQRGDTQYF.

The chain links TRBV4-1 to TRBJ1-5; weak D call: TRBD1 (6 bases). This CDR3 is 16 amino acids long. Trimming took off 0 bases at V and 3 bases at J, with 12 bases between the two ends. CDR1 is MGHRA and CDR2 is YSYEKL in the germline V gene. CDR3 in DNA: TGCGCCAGCAGCCAAGAATCCGGACAGCTCAATCAGCCCCAGCATTTT. This codes for CASSQESGQLNQPQHF.

This rearrangement joins TRBV6-6 to TRBJ1-1, with D tentatively TRBD1 (5 bases). Germline CDR1 is MNHNY and CDR2 is SVGAGI (reference sequence). Trimming removed 6 bases at V and 0 bases at J, with 14 bases between. The CDR3 spans 15 residues. CDR3 amino acids: CASSPIQGMNTEAFF. In DNA form, the CDR3 reads TGTGCCAGCAGCCCGATCCAGGGAATGAACACTGAAGCTTTCTTT.

The chain carries TRBV9 and TRBJ2-5; D perhaps matches TRBD2 (5 bases). Germline V gene data show CDR1 as SGDLS and CDR2 as YYNGEE. The CDR3 is made up of 15 amino acids. Trimming removed 4 bases at V and 2 bases at J, with 15 bases between. CDR3 loop: CASSPSGVLQETQYF. The DNA of the CDR3 is TGTGCCAGCAGCCCGTCCGGGGTCTTACAAGAGACCCAGTACTTC.

The chain couples TRBV6-1 to TRBJ1-5; TRBD1 might be the D (6 bases). The CDR3 sequence is 19 residues long. V lost 3 bases, J lost 6 bases, and 27 bases lay in between. The germline gives CDR1 MNHNS, CDR2 SASEGT. The DNA for the CDR3 is TGTGCCAGCAGTGAGAGCGGGGCCTGGGGGGGGGCGTTAGGTCAGCCCCAGCATTTT. Translation: CASSESGAWGGALGQPQHF.

This rearrangement joins TRBV5-6 to TRBJ2-3; 7 nucleotides match TRBD1. The germline V gene encodes CDR1 SGHDT and CDR2 YYEEEE. V trimming: 4 bases; J trimming: 3 bases; junction bases outside the gene matches: 5. The CDR3 covers 14 residues. The CDR3: CASSITGATDTQYF. DNA of the CDR3: TGTGCCAGCAGCATAACAGGGGCAACAGATACGCAGTATTTT.

The V gene is TRBV9, the J gene TRBJ1-3; possibly TRBD1 for D (5 bases). The germline gives CDR1 SGDLS, CDR2 YYNGEE. With 3 bases removed from V and 3 bases from J, the gap between germline ends came to 10 bases. The CDR3 runs to 14 residues. For the CDR3, the DNA is TGTGCCAGCAGCGAAGGGGCCGGTGGAAACACCATATATTTT. Translation: CASSEGAGGNTIYF.

This sequence joins TRBV7-9 and TRBJ1-1; D is possibly TRBD1 (5 bases). Germline loops: CDR1 SEHNR, CDR2 FQNEAQ (reference sequence). The CDR3 is 15 amino acids. The V and J ends lost 5 bases and 6 bases respectively, with 19 bases between them. The CDR3 DNA sequence: TGTGCCAGCAGCCAGACAAGGGGCAACCCCTCTGAAGCTTTCTTT. Translated: CASSQTRGNPSEAFF.

This chain uses TRBV7-3 with TRBJ1-1; no clear D. The germline gives CDR1 SGHTA, CDR2 FQGTGA. Trimming left V 2 bases short and J 1 base short, with 5 bases between. The CDR3 is made up of 13 amino acids. CDR3: CASSLGKNTEAFF. In nucleotides, the CDR3 is TGTGCCAGCAGCTTAGGAAAGAACACTGAAGCTTTCTTT.